Listed below are T cell receptor beta chains from one sample, sequenced in a study of vaccination effects on CD4 cells after COVID-19. Antigens of these TCRs are unknown. Using immunoSEQ multiplex PCR, the repertoire was profiled, and TCRdb retains in-frame clones only, with some absent. The sample records 15,000 or so clones, about 70% being singletons. The specimen comprised CD4+ T cells from PBMCs cultured with HCoV-NL63 spike peptides, sampled after COVID-19 vaccination. The receptors were sampled from a human donor who received a COVID-19 vaccine. Each CDR3 is given with its conserved first and last residue. A D gene is named only where the DNA matches it firmly. Clone size is given for some rows only: seen once, a few or many times, or a class if the clone is expanded.

-	TRBJ1-5	-	TRBV30	TGTGCCTGGGGTGGGGACACCTCAGCCGGGCCCCAGCATTTT	CAWGGDTSAGPQHF
few	TRBJ2-7	TRBD1	TRBV7-2	TGTGCCAGCAGCCCCCGGGACAGGGCTTGGGAGCAGTACTTC	CASSPRDRAWEQYF
once	TRBJ1-2	-	TRBV6-5	TGTGCCAGCAGTTACTCGGCTGGCTACACCTTC	CASSYSAGYTF
medium-sized	TRBJ2-1	TRBD2	TRBV5-1	TGCGCCAGCAGCTTGGGGATACTAGCGGGAGTGAGTTTTGAGCAGTTCTTC	CASSLGILAGVSFEQFF
-	TRBJ1-6	-	TRBV4-2	TGTGCCAGCAGCCCGAAGACAGACAGTTCACCCCTCCACTTT	CASSPKTDSSPLHF
once	TRBJ2-1	TRBD2	TRBV5-4	TGTGCCAGCAGCTTGGGGACTAGGGGATACAATGAGCAGTTCTTC	CASSLGTRGYNEQFF
-	TRBJ1-1	-	TRBV19	TGTGCCAGTAGTCACCGGGACACTGAAGCTTTCTTT	CASSHRDTEAFF
-	TRBJ2-1	-	TRBV11-3	TGTGCCAGCAGCCTCCGGATGGGCAGGGGTTACAATGAGCAGTTCTTC	CASSLRMGRGYNEQFF
-	TRBJ2-7	-	TRBV19	TGTGCCAGTAGCAACCTGGGGGACTCCAGCTCCTACGAGCAGTACTTC	CASSNLGDSSSYEQYF
-	TRBJ2-7	TRBD1	TRBV6-2/TRBV6-3	TGTGCCAGCAGCCCCGTAAGGACAGGGGGCGAGCAGTACTTC	CASSPVRTGGEQYF
few	TRBJ1-1	-	TRBV21-1	TGTGCCAGCAGCATTTGCCGGGACAGGAGGAACACTGAAGCTTTCTTT	CASSICRDRRNTEAFF
-	TRBJ2-7	TRBD1	TRBV3-1/TRBV3-2	TGTGCCAGCAGCCAAGACCAAAAACCCACGGACAGGTATTACGAGCAGTACTTC	CASSQDQKPTDRYYEQYF
-	TRBJ1-4	-	TRBV6-1	TGTGCCAGCAGTGAGGGGCGTAGGGAAAAACTGTTTTTT	CASSEGRREKLFF
-	TRBJ1-2	-	TRBV2	TGTGCCAGCATCCAGGGGCGAGGCTATGGCTACACCTTC	CASIQGRGYGYTF
-	TRBJ1-6	-	TRBV30	TGTGCCTGGAGTGCGGGCAGGTCTAATTCACCCCTCCACTTT	CAWSAGRSNSPLHF
-	TRBJ2-2	-	TRBV6-1	TGTGCCAGCAGTGAAGTGCGGGGTGCGAACGGGGAGCTGTTTTTT	CASSEVRGANGELFF
-	TRBJ2-3	TRBD2	TRBV5-5	TGTGCCAGCAGCTCCCTGGCTAGCGGTAGCACAGATACGCAGTATTTT	CASSSLASGSTDTQYF
-	TRBJ1-1	-	TRBV6-5	TGTGCCAGCAGTTACGGAGGGGGACGCACTGAAGCTTTCTTT	CASSYGGGRTEAFF
-	TRBJ1-1	-	TRBV21-1	TGTGCCAGCAGCAAAGCCGGGACGCTTGTCGACACTGAAGCTTTCTTT	CASSKAGTLVDTEAFF
-	TRBJ1-6	-	TRBV30	TGTGCCTGGAGCACCGGGACCTCGACCTCACCCCTCCACTTT	CAWSTGTSTSPLHF
-	TRBJ2-5	-	TRBV28	TGTGCCAGCAGTCCACAGACTAGGTCCGTCGATACCCAGTACTTC	CASSPQTRSVDTQYF
-	TRBJ1-1	TRBD1	TRBV29-1	TGCAGCGTTGGGCAGGGGGTGAACACTGAAGCTTTCTTT	CSVGQGVNTEAFF
-	TRBJ2-3	-	TRBV2	TGTGCCAGCAGTCCGCCCTTCACAGATACGCAGTATTTT	CASSPPFTDTQYF